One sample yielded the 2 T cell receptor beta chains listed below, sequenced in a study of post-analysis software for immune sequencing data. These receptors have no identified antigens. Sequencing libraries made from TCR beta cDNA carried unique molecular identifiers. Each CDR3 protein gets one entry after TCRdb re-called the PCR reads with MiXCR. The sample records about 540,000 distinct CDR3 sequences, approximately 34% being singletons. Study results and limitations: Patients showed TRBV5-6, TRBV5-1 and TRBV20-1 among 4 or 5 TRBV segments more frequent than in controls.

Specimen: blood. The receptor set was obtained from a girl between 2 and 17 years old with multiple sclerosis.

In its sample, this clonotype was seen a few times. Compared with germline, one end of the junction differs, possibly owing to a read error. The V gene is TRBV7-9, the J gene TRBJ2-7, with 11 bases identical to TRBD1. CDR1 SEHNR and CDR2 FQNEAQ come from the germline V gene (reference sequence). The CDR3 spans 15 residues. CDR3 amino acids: CANSRTGGVSYEQYF. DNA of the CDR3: TGTGCCAACAGCCGGACAGGGGGCGTATCCTACGAGCAGTACTTC.

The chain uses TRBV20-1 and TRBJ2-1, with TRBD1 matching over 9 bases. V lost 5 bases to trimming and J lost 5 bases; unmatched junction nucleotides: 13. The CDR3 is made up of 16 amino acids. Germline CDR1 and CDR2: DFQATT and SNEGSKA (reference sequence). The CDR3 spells CSAGRTGTGSNNEQFF. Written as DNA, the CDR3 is TGCAGTGCTGGACGTACCGGGACAGGGAGCAACAATGAGCAGTTCTTC.